Each of the 30 T cell receptor beta chains below was sequenced from the same sample in a study of OX40 agonist ivuxolimab in advanced cancers. Data came from immunoSEQ multiplex PCR; TCRdb stores just in-frame clones and leaves some out. The profile shows under 85,000 clones, around 90% of them singletons. This sample comprised CD4+ or CD8+ T cells sorted from blood, obtained in a trial of the OX40 agonist ivuxolimab. These TCRs come from an adult with an advanced solid tumor such as melanoma, head and neck, liver or kidney cancer.

The chain carries TRBV4-3 and TRBJ2-3; no clear D gene. Germline lookup yields CDR1 LGHNA and CDR2 YSLEER. The V gene lost 0 bases and the J gene lost 4 bases, with 5 bases spanning the gap. This CDR3 region has 13 residues. For the CDR3, the DNA is TGCGCCAGCAGCCAAGATGGGTCAGATACGCAGTATTTT. Translation gives CASSQDGSDTQYF.

This chain's CDR3 is CASSLRGTSEQYF. CDR3 DNA: TGTGCCAGCAGCTTAAGGGGGACTAGCGAGCAGTACTTC. The rearrangement uses TRBV7-3 and TRBJ2-7; 8 bases map to TRBD2. Germline lookup yields CDR1 SGHTA and CDR2 FQGTGA. The CDR3 loop spans 13 amino acids. Losses at the gene ends were 1 base for V and 6 bases for J; bases not matched to a gene: 2.

This clone was seen once. The gene calls are TRBV5-4 and TRBJ2-1; D is uncertain. The CDR3 has 14 amino acids. Germline-derived CDR1 and CDR2 are SGHNT and YYREEE (reference sequence). V lost 4 bases to trimming and J lost 6 bases, with 14 bases between them. The CDR3 loop is CASSPPPSLNEQFF. The CDR3 region has the DNA TGTGCCAGCAGCCCCCCCCCTTCCCTCAATGAGCAGTTCTTC.

Comment on this clone: Germline is not matched at one junction end, which may reflect a read error. The V gene is TRBV25-1, the J gene TRBJ2-7; 7 nucleotides agree with TRBD1. The length of the CDR3 is 14 residues. Germline CDR1 reads MGHDK; CDR2 reads SYGVNS. CDR3 protein: CASSRGRQGLEKYF. The CDR3 DNA follows: TGTGCCAGCAGCCGAGGGAGACAGGGCCTCGAGAAGTACTTC.

This clone was found once. CDR3 loop: CASSLVVNYGYTF. The CDR3, as DNA: TGTGCCAGCAGCTTGGTCGTGAACTATGGCTACACCTTC. V usage is TRBV5-4 and J usage is TRBJ1-2; D unresolved. Between the trimmed V and J ends, which lost 0 bases and 2 bases, there was a span of 5 bases. Germline lookup yields CDR1 SGHNT and CDR2 YYREEE (reference sequence). The length of the CDR3 is 13 residues.

The chain carries TRBV7-9 and TRBJ2-6; TRBD2 might be the D (5 bases). The ends were cut back, 4 bases at V and 0 bases at J, with 10 bases in the middle. This CDR3 spans 16 amino acids. Germline-derived CDR1 and CDR2 are SEHNR and FQNEAQ (reference sequence). CDR3 sequence reads: CASSSRRGSGANVLTF. Written as DNA, the CDR3 is TGTGCCAGCAGCTCTAGACGGGGCTCTGGGGCCAACGTCCTGACTTTC. The full variable domain, completed using reference TRBV7-9 and TRBJ2-6, is DTGVSQNPRHKITKRGQNVTFRCDPISEHNRLYWYRQTLGQGPEFLTYFQNEAQLEKSRLLSDRFSAERPKGSFSTLEIQRTEQGDSAMYLCASSSRRGSGANVLTFGAGSRLTVL.

The chain employs TRBV25-1 and TRBJ2-7; possible D gene TRBD1, 6 bases. This CDR3 spans 13 amino acids. V lost 7 bases, J lost 3 bases, and 13 bases lay in between. Germline V gives CDR1 MGHDK, CDR2 SYGVNS. The CDR3, as DNA: TGTGCCAGCATTGGGGCAGGGGACTACGAGCAGTACTTC. It translates to CASIGAGDYEQYF.

The DNA of the CDR3 is TGTGCCAGCAGTGAAATAGGGACCTCTGGGGCCAACGTCCTGACTTTC. Residues: CASSEIGTSGANVLTF. The genes are TRBV6-1 and TRBJ2-6; the D gene could be TRBD1 or TRBD2 (5 bases each). V was cut by 2 bases and J by 0 bases, with 8 bases left in between. The germline V gene has CDR1 MNHNS and CDR2 SASEGT. The CDR3 is made up of 16 amino acids.

The chain uses TRBV6-6 and TRBJ1-4; D may be TRBD1 (5 bases). Trimming cost V 7 bases and J 4 bases, with 10 bases left between them. This CDR3 has 13 amino acids. The V gene's germline CDR1 is MNHNY and CDR2 SVGAGI (reference sequence). CDR3 nucleotide sequence: TGTGCCAGCACGCGGCAGGGTAATGAAAAACTGTTTTTT. It specifies CASTRQGNEKLFF.

J is TRBJ1-5 and V is TRBV4-1, with unresolved D. Germline CDR1 and CDR2: MGHRA and YSYEKL. The CDR3 sequence is 17 residues long. The V end lost 1 base, the J end lost 1 base, and 14 bases lay between the germline ends. The CDR3 DNA reads TGCGCCAGCAGCCAAGCCTACCCCCTAGTCAGCAATCAGCCCCAGCATTTT. This encodes CASSQAYPLVSNQPQHF.

V and J are TRBV19 and TRBJ2-5; tentatively, D is TRBD1 (5 bases). Germline V gene lookup returns CDR1 LNHDA and CDR2 SQIVND (reference sequence). The V end lost 5 bases, the J end lost 4 bases, and 5 bases lay between the germline ends. The CDR3 extends over 11 amino acids. CDR3 bases: TGTGCCAGTAGTGGGGCAGAGACCCAGTACTTC. Translation gives CASSGAETQYF.

V gene TRBV6-5 combines with J gene TRBJ2-6; the D is unclear. CDR1 MNHEY and CDR2 SVGAGI come from the germline V gene. The CDR3 loop spans 15 amino acids. Trimming cost V 2 bases and J 2 bases, with 7 bases left between them. CDR3 region: CASSYDRPGANVLTF. The CDR3 DNA is TGTGCCAGCAGTTACGATCGGCCTGGGGCCAACGTCCTGACTTTC.

The chain joins TRBV5-8 to TRBJ2-6; 7 positions match TRBD1. The CDR3 is 18 amino acids. V trimming: 3 bases; J trimming: 1 base; junction bases outside the gene matches: 10. CDR1 and CDR2 from the germline V gene are SGHTS and YDEGEE. The CDR3 loop reads CASSSTQGFWSGANVLTF. CDR3 bases: TGTGCCAGCAGCTCGACACAGGGGTTTTGGTCTGGGGCCAACGTCCTGACTTTC.

The genes are TRBV25-1 and TRBJ2-5, with D unresolved. Germline V gene sequence: CDR1 MGHDK, CDR2 SYGVNS. V was pared by 6 bases and J by 3 bases, with 14 bases between. This CDR3 contains 14 residues. The DNA of the CDR3 is TGTGCCAGCAGCCCCTTCTTCTCCGAAGAGACCCAGTACTTC. This codes for CASSPFFSEETQYF.

This chain connects TRBV2 to TRBJ2-2; no reliable D call. Germline V lookup: CDR1 SNHLY, CDR2 FYNNEI. V gave up 5 bases and J gave up 1 base, with 14 bases separating them. The CDR3 covers 16 residues. The CDR3 nucleotides read TGTGCCAGCAGTCCCAAAAGGCTTGAGAACACCGGGGAGCTGTTTTTT. This codes for CASSPKRLENTGELFF.

The J gene is TRBJ2-1, the V gene TRBV11-1; 7 bases line up with TRBD1. CDR1 and CDR2 from the germline V gene are SGHAT and FQDESV (reference sequence). V lost 4 bases to trimming and J lost 6 bases; unmatched junction nucleotides: 9. CDR3 length: 15 amino acids. This CDR3 is CASSSRQGISNEQFF. The CDR3 DNA follows: TGTGCCAGCAGCTCCCGACAGGGAATAAGCAATGAGCAGTTCTTC. Combining the CDR3 with reference TRBV11-1 and TRBJ2-1 gives the whole variable domain EAEVAQSPRYKITEKSQAVAFWCDPISGHATLYWYRQILGQGPELLVQFQDESVVDDSQLPKDRFSAERLKGVDSTLKIQPAELGDSAMYLCASSSRQGISNEQFFGPGTRLTVL.

The gene calls are TRBV28 and TRBJ1-2; D uncertain. Germline loops: CDR1 MDHEN, CDR2 SYDVKM. Trimming left V 8 bases short and J 1 base short, with 17 bases between. This CDR3 region has 15 residues. The CDR3 DNA reads as TGTGCCAGCTCCGCCCCAGGTGGTTTTAACTATGGCTACACCTTC. It yields the protein CASSAPGGFNYGYTF.

The chain has TRBV5-1 and TRBJ2-5; D may be TRBD2 (6 bases). Trimming took 0 bases from V and 0 from J, leaving 15 bases between them. CDR1 is SGHRS, CDR2 YFSETQ, per germline. This CDR3 has 17 residues. The CDR3: CASSLGGGGVYQETQYF. The CDR3 DNA reads as TGCGCCAGCAGCTTGGGGGGCGGCGGGGTGTACCAAGAGACCCAGTACTTC.

The chain joins TRBV10-3 to TRBJ1-3, with D perhaps matching TRBD1 (5 bases). Germline CDR1 is ENHRY and CDR2 is SYGVKD. Trimming stripped 2 bases from V and 0 bases from J, with 11 bases between. The CDR3 spans 16 residues. The CDR3 protein is CAISESRGSSGNTIYF. CDR3 DNA sequence: TGTGCCATCAGTGAGAGTAGGGGTAGCTCTGGAAACACCATATATTTT.

The V call is TRBV5-4, the J call TRBJ1-2, with D perhaps TRBD1 (6 bases). Germline V CDR1 and CDR2: SGHNT, YYREEE (reference sequence). Trimming pared 1 base from V and 3 bases from J, leaving 13 bases between. CDR3 size: 15 residues. The CDR3 DNA is TGTGCCAGCAGCTTGAAGACAGGTCTCGACTATGGCTACACCTTC. Its translation is CASSLKTGLDYGYTF.

This chain connects TRBV18 to TRBJ2-3; 7 bases align to TRBD1. The V segment lost 3 bases and the J segment 1 base; nucleotides outside the gene matches: 1. Germline V gene lookup returns CDR1 KGHSH and CDR2 LQKENI. The CDR3 has 14 residues. This CDR3 reads CASSPGTGTDTQYF. CDR3 sequence (DNA): TGTGCCAGCTCACCCGGGACAGGCACAGATACGCAGTATTTT.

The chain has TRBV7-9 and TRBJ2-1; the match to TRBD2 covers 9 bases. The CDR3 has 14 amino acids. V was clipped by 7 bases and J by 8 bases; unmatched bases: 9. Germline V gives CDR1 SEHNR, CDR2 FQNEAQ (reference sequence). The CDR3 protein is CASTVAGGGDEQFF. In DNA, the CDR3 is TGTGCCAGCACCGTGGCGGGGGGGGGAGATGAGCAGTTCTTC.

The V and J genes are TRBV5-4 and TRBJ2-2; D uncertain. This CDR3 contains 16 residues. Germline V gene data show CDR1 as SGHNT and CDR2 as YYREEE (reference sequence). V was pared by 4 bases and J by 0 bases, with 13 bases between. CDR3 bases: TGTGCCAGCAGCCCGAAGGATATCGCGAACACCGGGGAGCTGTTTTTT. It yields the protein CASSPKDIANTGELFF.

CDR3 region: CASSPGTGGYEQYF. CDR3 DNA sequence: TGTGCCAGCAGTCCCGGGACAGGGGGCTACGAGCAGTACTTC. V and J are TRBV2 and TRBJ2-7, with TRBD1 matching 11 bases. The germline CDR1 and CDR2 sequences are SNHLY and FYNNEI. The CDR3 spans 14 residues. V gave up 5 bases and J gave up 3 bases; unmatched junction bases: 3.

CDR3 amino acids: CASRHRDSPLHF. In DNA form, the CDR3 reads TGTGCCAGCAGACACAGGGATTCACCCCTCCACTTT. The J gene is TRBJ1-6, the V gene TRBV2, with D perhaps matching TRBD1 (6 bases). The CDR3 extends over 12 amino acids. The ends were cut back, 6 bases at V and 8 bases at J, with 8 bases in the middle. The germline V gene encodes CDR1 SNHLY and CDR2 FYNNEI.

The V call is TRBV7-8, the J call TRBJ2-1; 9 bases match TRBD1. J gave up 7 bases and V 3 bases, and 1 base lay outside the gene matches. The V gene's germline CDR1 is SGHVS and CDR2 FQNEAQ. The CDR3 has 13 amino acids. This CDR3 is CASSLDRGNEQFF. The CDR3 nucleotides are TGTGCCAGCAGCTTGGACAGGGGAAATGAGCAGTTCTTC. Looking up the rest from reference TRBV7-8 and TRBJ2-1 gives the full variable domain: GAGVSQSPRYKVAKRGQDVALRCDPISGHVSLFWYQQALGQGPEFLTYFQNEAQLDKSGLPSDRFFAERPEGSVSTLKIQRTQQEDSAVYLCASSLDRGNEQFFGPGTRLTVL.

The rearrangement links TRBV6-5 to TRBJ2-6, with 8 nucleotides matching TRBD1. Trimming cost V 6 bases and J 4 bases; bases outside gene matches: 5. The CDR3 contains 15 residues. Germline V gene data show CDR1 as MNHEY and CDR2 as SVGAGI. The CDR3 region has the DNA TGTGCCAGCAGCGGCAGGGGGCCCGGGGCCAACGTCCTGACTTTC. It encodes CASSGRGPGANVLTF.

On this clone itself: Compared with germline, one end of the junction differs, possibly owing to a read error. The chain is built from TRBV19 and TRBJ1-4; tentative D call: TRBD1 (6 bases). Germline loops: CDR1 LNHDA, CDR2 SQIVND (reference sequence). This CDR3 comprises 15 residues. The CDR3 DNA reads TGTGCTAGTAAGGACAGTTGGCGCCCTAATGAAAAACTGTTTTTT. It encodes CASKDSWRPNEKLFF.

The chain combines TRBV5-5 with TRBJ2-5; 7 positions agree with TRBD1. Per the germline V gene, CDR1 is SGHKS and CDR2 is YYEKEE (reference sequence). After removal of 0 bases from V and 7 bases from J, the junction contained 3 bases not matched to a gene. This CDR3 region has 13 residues. CDR3 residues: CASSLEGAWTQYF. DNA for the CDR3: TGTGCCAGCAGCTTGGAGGGGGCATGGACCCAGTACTTC.

V gene TRBV5-1 combines with J gene TRBJ2-3; a weak D match, TRBD2 (6 bases). Trimming took off 0 bases at V and 3 bases at J, with 11 bases between the two ends. The germline gives CDR1 SGHRS, CDR2 YFSETQ. The CDR3 is made up of 15 amino acids. CDR3 sequence: CASSLGGGGTDTQYF. As DNA, the CDR3 is TGCGCCAGCAGCTTGGGGGGAGGCGGAACAGATACGCAGTATTTT.